This TCR beta chain originates from a study of blood T cell repertoires in COVID-19. The CDR3 length is 16 residues. The germline gives CDR1 LGHNA, CDR2 YNFKEQ. Trimming removed 0 bases from V and 4 bases from J, with 12 bases in between. Clones were read by immunoSEQ multiplex PCR, and TCRdb kept only the in-frame ones, dropping some. This table has 300,000 to 450,000 clones, around 87% appearing once. Sequenced material: peripheral blood. The chain links TRBV4-2 to TRBJ2-2; a possible D gene is TRBD2 (5 bases). The TCR sequence derives from a woman aged 30 to 39 with COVID-19, enrolled during active disease. The CDR3 loop is CASSQDQSGITGELFF. Written as DNA, the CDR3 is TGTGCCAGCAGCCAAGATCAGTCGGGGATCACCGGGGAGCTGTTTTTT.